This T cell receptor beta chain was recorded in a study of human T cells and chemical hapten exposure. Study-wide results and caveats: After DPC sensitization, TCRs above 1 in 1000 frequency showed no change.

This clonotype has a handful of counts. The antigen remains unidentified. The CDR3 runs 17 residues. CDR1 and CDR2 (germline): LNHNV, YYDKDF (reference sequence). Trimming removed 0 bases from V and 1 base from J, with 15 bases in between. Sequencing started from total RNA isolated from unfractionated whole blood. As the library was built, unique molecular identifiers were attached to individual cDNA molecules. Each CDR3 protein is one row after TCRdb ran MiXCR on the reads. In the table there are about 120,000 distinct CDR3 sequences, 8.5% to 9% of which are singletons. Specimen: whole blood. The rearrangement uses TRBV15 and TRBJ2-5, with D perhaps given as TRBD1 or TRBD2 (5 bases each). The TCR originated in a human donor in good health. Some clones in this sample may be carry-over from other donors' samples. The CDR3 spells CATSRDLSAGTQETQYF. The CDR3 coding sequence is TGTGCCACCAGCAGAGACCTATCGGCAGGGACCCAAGAGACCCAGTACTTC.